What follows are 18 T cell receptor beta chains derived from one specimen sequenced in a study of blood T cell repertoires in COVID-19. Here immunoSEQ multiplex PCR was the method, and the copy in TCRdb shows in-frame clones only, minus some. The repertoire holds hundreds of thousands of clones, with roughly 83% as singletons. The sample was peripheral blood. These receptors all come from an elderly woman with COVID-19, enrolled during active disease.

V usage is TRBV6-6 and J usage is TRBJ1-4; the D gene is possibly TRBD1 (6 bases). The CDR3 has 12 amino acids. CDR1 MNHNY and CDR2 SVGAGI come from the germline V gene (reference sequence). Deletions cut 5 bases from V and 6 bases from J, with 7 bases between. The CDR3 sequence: CASSAGDEKLFF. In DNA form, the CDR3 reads TGTGCCAGCAGTGCAGGGGATGAAAAACTGTTTTTT.

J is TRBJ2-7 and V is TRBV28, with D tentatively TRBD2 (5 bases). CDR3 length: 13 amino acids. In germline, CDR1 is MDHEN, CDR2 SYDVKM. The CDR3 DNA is TGTGCTCGTTTTGAGGGCGCCTCCTACGAGCAGTACTTC. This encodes CARFEGASYEQYF. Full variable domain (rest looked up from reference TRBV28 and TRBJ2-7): DVKVTQSSRYLVKRTGEKVFLECVQDMDHENMFWYRQDPGLGLRLIYFSYDVKMKEKGDIPEGYSVSREKKERFSLILESASTNQTSMYLCARFEGASYEQYFGPGTRLTVT.

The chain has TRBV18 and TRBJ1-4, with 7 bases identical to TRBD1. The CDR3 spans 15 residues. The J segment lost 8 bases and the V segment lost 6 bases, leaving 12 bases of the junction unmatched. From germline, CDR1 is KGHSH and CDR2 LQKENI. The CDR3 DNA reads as TGTGCCAGCTCGGGAAGACAGGGTTCCGGGGAAAAACTGTTTTTT. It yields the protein CASSGRQGSGEKLFF.

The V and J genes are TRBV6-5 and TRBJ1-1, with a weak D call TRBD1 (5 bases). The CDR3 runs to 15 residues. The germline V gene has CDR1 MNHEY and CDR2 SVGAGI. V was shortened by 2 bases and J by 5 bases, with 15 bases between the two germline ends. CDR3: CASSYGTGGSTEAFF. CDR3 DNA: TGTGCCAGCAGTTACGGTACAGGAGGGTCGACTGAAGCTTTCTTT.

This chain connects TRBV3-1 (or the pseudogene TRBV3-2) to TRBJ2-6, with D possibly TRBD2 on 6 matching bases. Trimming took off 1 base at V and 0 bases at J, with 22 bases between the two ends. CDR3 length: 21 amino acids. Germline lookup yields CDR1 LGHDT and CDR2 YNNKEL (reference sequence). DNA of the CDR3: TGTGCCAGCAGCCAAGGCCCGGTAGGAGGGGCCCACAGCTCTGGGGCCAACGTCCTGACTTTC. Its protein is CASSQGPVGGAHSSGANVLTF.

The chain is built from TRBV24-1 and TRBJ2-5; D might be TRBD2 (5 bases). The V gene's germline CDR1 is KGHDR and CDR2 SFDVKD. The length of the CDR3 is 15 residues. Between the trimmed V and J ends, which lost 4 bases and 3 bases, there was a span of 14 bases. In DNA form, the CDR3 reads TGTGCCACCAGTGACCTCGGAGGAGGAGAAGAGACCCAGTACTTC. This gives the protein CATSDLGGGEETQYF.

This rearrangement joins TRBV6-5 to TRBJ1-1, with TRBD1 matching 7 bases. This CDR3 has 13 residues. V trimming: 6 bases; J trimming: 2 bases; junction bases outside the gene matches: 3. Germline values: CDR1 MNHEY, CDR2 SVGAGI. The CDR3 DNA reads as TGTGCCAGCAGGGGACAGTATAACACTGAAGCTTTCTTT. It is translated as CASRGQYNTEAFF.

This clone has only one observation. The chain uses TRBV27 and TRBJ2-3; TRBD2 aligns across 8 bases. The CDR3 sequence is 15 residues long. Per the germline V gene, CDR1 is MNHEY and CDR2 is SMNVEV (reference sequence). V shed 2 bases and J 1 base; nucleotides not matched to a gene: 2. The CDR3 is CASSLSSGGTDTQYF. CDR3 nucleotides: TGTGCCAGCAGTTTAAGTAGCGGGGGCACAGATACGCAGTATTTT.

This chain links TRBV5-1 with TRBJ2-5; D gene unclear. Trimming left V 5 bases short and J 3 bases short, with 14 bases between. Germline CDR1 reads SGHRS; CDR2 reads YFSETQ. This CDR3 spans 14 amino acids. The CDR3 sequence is CASRFAQVEETQYF. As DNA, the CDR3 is TGCGCCAGCAGGTTTGCGCAGGTCGAAGAGACCCAGTACTTC. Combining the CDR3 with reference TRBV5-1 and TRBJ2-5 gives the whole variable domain KAGVTQTPRYLIKTRGQQVTLSCSPISGHRSVSWYQQTPGQGLQFLFEYFSETQRNKGNFPGRFSGRQFSNSRSEMNVSTLELGDSALYLCASRFAQVEETQYFGPGTRLLVL.

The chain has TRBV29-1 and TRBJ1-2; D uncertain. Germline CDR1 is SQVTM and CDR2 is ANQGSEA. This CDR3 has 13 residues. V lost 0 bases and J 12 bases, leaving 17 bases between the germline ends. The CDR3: CSVEENAEGRHTF. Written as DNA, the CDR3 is TGCAGCGTTGAAGAAAACGCTGAGGGTCGCCACACCTTC.

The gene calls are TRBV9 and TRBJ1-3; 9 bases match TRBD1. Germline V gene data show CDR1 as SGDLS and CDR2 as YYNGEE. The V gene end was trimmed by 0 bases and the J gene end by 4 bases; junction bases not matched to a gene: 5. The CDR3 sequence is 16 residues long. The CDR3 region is CASSVGGQGAGNTIYF. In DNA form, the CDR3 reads TGTGCCAGCAGCGTAGGGGGACAGGGCGCGGGAAACACCATATATTTT.

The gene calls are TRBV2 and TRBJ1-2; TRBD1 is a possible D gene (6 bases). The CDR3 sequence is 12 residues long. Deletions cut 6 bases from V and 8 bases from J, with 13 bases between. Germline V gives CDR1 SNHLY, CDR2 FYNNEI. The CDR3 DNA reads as TGTGCCAGCAGGACACAGGGAGGGGGCTACACCTTC. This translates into CASRTQGGGYTF.

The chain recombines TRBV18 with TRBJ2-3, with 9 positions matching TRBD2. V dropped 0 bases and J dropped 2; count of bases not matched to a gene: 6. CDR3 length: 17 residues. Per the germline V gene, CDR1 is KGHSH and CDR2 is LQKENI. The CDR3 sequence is CASSPPGSGGSTDTQYF. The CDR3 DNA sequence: TGTGCCAGCTCACCACCGGGTAGCGGGGGTTCCACAGATACGCAGTATTTT.

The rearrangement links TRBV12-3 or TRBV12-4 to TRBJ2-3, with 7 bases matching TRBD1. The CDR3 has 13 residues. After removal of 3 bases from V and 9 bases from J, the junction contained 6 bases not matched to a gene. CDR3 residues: CASSFERGRTQYF. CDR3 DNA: TGTGCCAGCAGTTTCGAGAGGGGGCGGACGCAGTATTTT.

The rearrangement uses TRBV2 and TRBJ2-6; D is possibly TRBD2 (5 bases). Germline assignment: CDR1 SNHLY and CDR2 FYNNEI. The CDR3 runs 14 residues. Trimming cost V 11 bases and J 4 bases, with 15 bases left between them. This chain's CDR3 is CASRTEAGANVLTF. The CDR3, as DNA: TGTGCCTCCCGCACGGAGGCCGGGGCCAACGTCCTGACTTTC.

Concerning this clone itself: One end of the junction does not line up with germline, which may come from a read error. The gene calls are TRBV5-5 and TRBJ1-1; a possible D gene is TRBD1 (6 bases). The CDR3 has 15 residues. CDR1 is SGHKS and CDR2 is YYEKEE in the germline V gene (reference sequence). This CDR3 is CASSLLAGENAEAFF. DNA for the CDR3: TGTGCCAGCAGCTTGTTGGCAGGGGAGAACGCTGAAGCTTTCTTT.

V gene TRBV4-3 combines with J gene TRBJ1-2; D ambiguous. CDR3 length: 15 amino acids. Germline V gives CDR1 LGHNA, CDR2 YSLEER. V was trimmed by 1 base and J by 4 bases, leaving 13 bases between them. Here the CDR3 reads CASSQGTRISYGYTF. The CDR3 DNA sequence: TGCGCCAGCAGCCAAGGGACTAGGATAAGCTATGGCTACACCTTC.

The chain's CDR3 is CASSQSGVTNEKLFF. The CDR3 region has the DNA TGTGCCAGCAGCCAGAGCGGTGTAACTAATGAAAAACTGTTTTTT. This chain joins TRBV6-4 and TRBJ1-4; D not resolved. Trimming cost V 6 bases and J 1 base, with 12 bases left between them. Germline V gives CDR1 MRHNA, CDR2 SNTAGT. This CDR3 is built from 15 residues.